The 3 T cell receptor beta chains below were found in one sample sequenced in a study of shared clonotypes between healthy human individuals. Naive CD8 isolation took CD45RO-negative cells positively selected for CCR7 and excluded terminally differentiated effector memory CD45RA+ cells. The method was immunoSEQ multiplex PCR; TCRdb's version includes in-frame clones alone and lacks a portion of them. Here the sample spans about 2.2 million clones, 90% to 95% being singletons. The sequenced sample consisted of naive CD8+ T cells from PBMCs. These receptors originate from a man aged 18 to 35 in good health. Some clones in this sample may be carry-over from other donors' samples.

The chain uses TRBV28 and TRBJ2-7; D possibly uses TRBD1 or TRBD2 (5 bases each). Germline CDR1 and CDR2: MDHEN and SYDVKM. CDR3 length: 14 residues. Trimming shortened V by 2 bases and J by 0 bases, and 8 bases separated the two germline ends. The CDR3 here is CASSLEGSSYEQYF. CDR3 coding DNA: TGTGCCAGCAGTTTAGAGGGGAGCTCCTACGAGCAGTACTTC.

The V and J genes are TRBV19 and TRBJ2-3, with D tentatively TRBD2 (6 bases). This CDR3 comprises 15 residues. Trimming stripped 8 bases from V and 3 bases from J, with 18 bases between. In germline, CDR1 is LNHDA, CDR2 SQIVND (reference sequence). The CDR3 nucleotides read TGTGCCAGTCGCGGGGCCACTAAACCTACAGATACGCAGTATTTT. Its protein is CASRGATKPTDTQYF.

The V call is TRBV27, the J call TRBJ1-5, with D perhaps matching TRBD1 (6 bases). Trimming took off 3 bases at V and 4 bases at J, with 10 bases between the two ends. In germline, CDR1 is MNHEY, CDR2 SMNVEV (reference sequence). CDR3 length equals 14 residues. The CDR3 protein is CASSLGARNQPQHF. The CDR3 coding sequence is TGTGCCAGCAGTTTGGGGGCGAGGAATCAGCCCCAGCATTTT.